This T cell receptor (beta chain) was captured by sequencing in a study of T cell responses to AZD1222 COVID-19 vaccine (dated by TCRdb to the early 2020s). Study-wide context: A total of 230 to 250 trial participants underwent TCR sequencing, of whom 200 to 220 had received two doses of AZD1222 and some 26 had received two doses of the MenACWY control vaccine. Trial participants were enrolled by age into subgroups of 18-55, 56-69 and 70-plus years, and 148, 28 and 57 TCR-sequenced participants, respectively, were included in these subgroups. The paper as a whole reports these results and caveats: Reportedly, close to half of the unique spike-specific TCRs recognized epitopes lying outside the regions that are mutated in the B.1.351 and B.1.1.7 variants. A significant rise in spike-specific TCR breadth and depth was observed after two AZD1222 doses relative to day 0 and relative to MenACWY recipients. In the small 56-69-year group, the increase in depth fell short of significance, most likely because of low power. Participants were mostly white British and included more females than males, and it was suggested by the authors that clonal diversity may have been underestimated. The whole spike protein was spanned by vaccine-associated CD4 TCRs, and dominant responses were seen in regions 160-218 and 743-854. Only six AZD1222 recipients were SARS-CoV-2 seropositive at baseline, limiting conclusions about previously exposed vaccinees. Because no day 14 peak-response samples were available, repertoires were characterized only after the peak T cell response.

Per the germline V gene (reference sequence), SEHNR is the CDR1 and FQNEAQ is the CDR2. Ends trimmed: V by 5 bases, J by 4 bases; bases unmatched to a gene: 8. Counted from cysteine to phenylalanine, this CDR3 has 15 amino acids. Of the read, only the CDR3 DNA is kept; its 45 bases are in frame from base 1. This clone was counted once. What this receptor recognizes is not known. Per-nucleotide qualities are absent, and no much larger clonotype sits a single base away. The CDR3 regions of human TCRbeta chains were analyzed by immunosequencing. Regarding the original processing steps: Repertoire TCRs were matched against a reference library of SARS-CoV-2-specific TCRs generated with the MIRA antigen-specificity platform. Breadth was defined as the fraction of unique TCRs that were SARS-CoV-2-associated. Depth was defined as the fraction of total T cells that were SARS-CoV-2-associated. Each spike-specific TCR was assigned to its reactive spike region and to a CD4 or CD8 class using the MIRA data. Log10-transformed breadth and depth values were compared by one-way ANOVA with Sidak's multiple comparisons tests. TCRdb holds this immuneACCESS table with in-frame rearrangements only. Some clones are missing; in checked studies, unresolved V genes explain under half, and the rest has no known cause. V and J calls and clone size follow that table, whereas D and trimming were derived from the DNA. The sample table lists 90,000 to 120,000 clones, about 85% of them with a count of one. Jointly, the top ten make up about 5% of the sample.

In light of the paper, this sample's time point label describes: about 28 days (+/-7) after the second vaccine dose. AZD1222 recipients given second doses at about 4 weeks or at about 12 weeks were pooled, since spike-specific TCR depth and breadth were not found to differ between the two schedules. Vaccinee samples came from UK trials COV001 and COV002, including a single-blind randomized controlled phase 2/3 trial of AZD1222 (ChAdOx1 nCoV-19) in healthy adults. For TCRbeta chain sequencing, PBMC samples were collected from trial participants at day 0 and at day 28 after the second dose. The TCR comes from an adult who received the AZD1222 COVID-19 vaccine. The chain is encoded by TRBV7-9 joined to TRBJ1-1; 9 central bases correspond to TRBD1. Material: peripheral blood, obtained 28 days after the second AZD1222 dose. CDR3 sequence: CASSIGTGRATEAFF. The nucleotides read TGTGCCAGCAGCATAGGGACAGGGAGGGCCACTGAAGCTTTCTTT.